The rows below give T cell receptor beta chains drawn from one sample of a study of blood T cells in healthy people across ages. TCRdb re-called the 5' RACE reads with MiXCR, one entry per CDR3 protein. Of more than 500,000 distinct CDR3 sequences listed, 27% are singletons. The sequenced sample consisted of blood. The receptor source for this set is a woman between 65 and 79 years old in good health. CDR3s include the opening cysteine and the closing phenylalanine or tryptophan. The D gene is left open where the match is weak. Clone size, where shown, is once, few, many, or a class for clones that have expanded.

J | size | V | D | DNA | CDR3
TRBJ2-5 | few | TRBV5-5 | NA | TGTGCCAGCAGCTGGACAAGATACCAAGAGACCCAGTACTTC | CASSWTRYQETQYF
TRBJ2-5 | few | TRBV7-2 | NA | TGTACCAGCAGCTTAGCGCTAAGAGGGACTCAAGAGACCCAGTACTTC | CTSSLALRGTQETQYF
TRBJ1-1 | NA | TRBV6-6 | TRBD1 | TGTGCCAGCACCCCGACAGGGGTCCGGACTGGAGCTTTCTTT | CASTPTGVRTGAFF
TRBJ2-7 | few | TRBV20-1 | TRBD1 | TGCAGTGCTAGTTATGCGACAGGGGTTGGCGAGCAGTACTTC | CSASYATGVGEQYF
TRBJ2-1 | NA | TRBV3-1 | TRBD2 | TGTGCCAGCAGCCAAGTAGGCGGGGGGTCCATTCCCCTCACCCAGTTCTTC | CASSQVGGGSIPLTQFF
TRBJ2-3 | NA | TRBV20-1 | NA | TGCAGTGCTATCCTACCCACAGATACGCAGTATTTT | CSAILPTDTQYF
TRBJ2-5 | NA | TRBV6-1 | TRBD1 | TGTGCCAGCAGTCCGGGACAGGGGAATAATAAGGGACGGGAGACCCAGTACTTC | CASSPGQGNNKGRETQYF
TRBJ2-3 | NA | TRBV6-1 | NA | TGTGCCAGCAGTAAAGAAGATACGCAGTATTTT | CASSKEDTQYF
TRBJ2-5 | NA | TRBV4-2 | NA | TGTGCCAGCAGCCAAGCTGCAATAGCCTCGTACCAAGAGACCCAGTACTTC | CASSQAAIASYQETQYF
TRBJ2-6 | NA | TRBV28 | NA | TGTGCTGTGGTGCACTCTGGGGCCAACGTCCTGACTTTC | CAVVHSGANVLTF
TRBJ1-6 | many | TRBV20-1 | NA | TGCAGTGCTAGAGGAGGGGGGCAGTCCTATAATTCACCCCTCCACTTT | CSARGGGQSYNSPLHF
TRBJ2-7 | few | TRBV24-1 | NA | TGTGCCACCAGTGATGGGGGCTCCTACGAGCAGTACTTC | CATSDGGSYEQYF
TRBJ2-5 | NA | TRBV6-2/TRBV6-3 | NA | TGTGCCGAGGGGGGGGTGCAGTACTTC | CAEGGVQYF
TRBJ2-3 | NA | TRBV2 | TRBD2 | TGTGCCAGCAGCCCCCGGACTAGCGGGTTTGATACGCAGTATTTT | CASSPRTSGFDTQYF
TRBJ2-1 | NA | TRBV2 | NA | TGTGCCAGCAGTGTGTCAGGGAGAGGTAATGAGCAGTTCTTC | CASSVSGRGNEQFF
TRBJ1-4 | few | TRBV6-5 | TRBD1 | TGTGCCAGCAGTTACGGTAACATGGACAGGGGAAGAGCTGAAAAACTGTTTTTT | CASSYGNMDRGRAEKLFF
TRBJ1-2 | few | TRBV29-1 | TRBD1 | TGCAGCGATGGACAGGCTGGCTACACCTTC | CSDGQAGYTF
TRBJ2-2 | NA | TRBV4-1 | NA | TGCGCCAGCAGCCATGCCGGGACTGCCTCTATAGGGGAGCTGTTTTTT | CASSHAGTASIGELFF
TRBJ1-1 | NA | TRBV12-3/TRBV12-4 | NA | TGTGCCAGCAGTTCCTATAACACTGAAGCTTTCTTT | CASSSYNTEAFF
TRBJ2-5 | NA | TRBV11-3 | NA | TGTGCCAGCAGCTTAGTTTCCGGGCGAGAGACCCAGTACTTC | CASSLVSGRETQYF
TRBJ2-5 | NA | TRBV5-1 | TRBD1 | TGCGCCAGCAGCTACGGACAGGGGGGAGAGACCCAGTACTTC | CASSYGQGGETQYF
TRBJ2-7 | NA | TRBV6-1 | TRBD1 | TGTGCCAGCACACAGGGGAGCTCCTACGAGCAGTACTTC | CASTQGSSYEQYF
TRBJ1-3 | NA | TRBV6-1 | NA | TGTGCCATCCTGACTAAGACCGACTATAACACCATATATTTT | CAILTKTDYNTIYF
TRBJ2-7 | many | TRBV18 | TRBD2 | TGTGCCAGCTCACCCCAGGAGTCGGGGGGCTCCTACGAGCAGTACTTC | CASSPQESGGSYEQYF
TRBJ2-3 | NA | TRBV15 | NA | TGTGCCACCAGCAGAGTTCGGCGCCTCACAGATACGCAGTATTTT | CATSRVRRLTDTQYF
TRBJ1-1 | once | TRBV20-1 | NA | TGCAGTGCTAGAGGGAGGGACCCCACTGAAGCTTTCTTT | CSARGRDPTEAFF
TRBJ2-6 | many | TRBV20-1 | NA | TGCAGTGCTAGACGCTCTGGGGCCAACGTCCTGACTTTC | CSARRSGANVLTF
TRBJ2-6 | NA | TRBV12-3/TRBV12-4 | NA | TGTGCCAGCAGAGTCAGCTCTGGGGCCAACGTCCTGACTTTC | CASRVSSGANVLTF
TRBJ2-7 | NA | TRBV7-2 | TRBD2 | TGTGCCAGCAGCTTAAGTACTAGCGGGGGGGCTATCCACGAGCAGTACTTC | CASSLSTSGGAIHEQYF
TRBJ2-2 | few | TRBV6-2/TRBV6-3 | NA | TGTGCCAGCAGTTACACGACAGCGAACACCGGGGAGCTGTTTTTT | CASSYTTANTGELFF
TRBJ2-4 | NA | TRBV12-3/TRBV12-4 | TRBD2 | TGTGCCAGCAGTTTTTGGCTAGCGGGGGAAAACATTCAGTGCTTC | CASSFWLAGENIQCF
TRBJ2-7 | few | TRBV7-8 | TRBD1 | TGTGCCAGCACAGGACAGGGGATCTTCCACGAGCAGTACTTC | CASTGQGIFHEQYF